Shown below are 2 T cell receptor beta chains from a single sample sequenced in a study of cytomegalovirus exposure and HLA in healthy donors. The PCR used 60 Vbeta and 13 Jbeta primers. The method was immunoSEQ multiplex PCR; TCRdb's version includes in-frame clones alone and lacks a portion of them. The profile shows some 190,000 clones, less than 80% of them singletons. The sequencing sample was made of PBMCs. The receptor source for this set is a man between 18 and 35 years old in good health and CMV-seronegative.

This rearrangement joins TRBV28 to TRBJ2-2; D is perhaps TRBD1 (5 bases). The CDR3 is made up of 11 amino acids. From germline, CDR1 is MDHEN and CDR2 SYDVKM. The CDR3 sequence: CALGASGELFF. CDR3 DNA: TGTGCGTTAGGGGCGAGCGGGGAGCTGTTTTTT.

This clone was counted a single time. V usage is TRBV6-5 and J usage is TRBJ2-1; 9 bases align to TRBD2. Germline values: CDR1 MNHEY, CDR2 SVGAGI. The CDR3 contains 16 residues. Trimming took 3 bases from V and 6 from J; bases not matched to a gene: 9. The CDR3 spells CASSYHRLAGSNEQFF. In nucleotides, the CDR3 is TGTGCCAGCAGTTATCATCGGCTAGCGGGGTCCAATGAGCAGTTCTTC.